This T cell receptor beta chain was recovered during a study of blood T cell repertoires in COVID-19. Overall study context: Some COVID-19 samples were acute and others convalescent; all came from the United States, Italy and Spain. Nucleic acid was either cDNA or gDNA, and it came from T cells, B-cell-depleted T cells, or PBMCs.

V was trimmed by 7 bases and J by 3 bases, leaving 10 bases between them. Germline V lookup: CDR1 MNHEY, CDR2 SVGAGI. The CDR3 consists of 13 residues. Source study methods: Quantification of nucleated cells was approximated via reference gene primer amplification. Libraries were prepared by immunoSEQ multiplex PCR; TCRdb keeps only in-frame clonotypes and omits some of them. That table is the source of V, J and clone size, and D and trimming were worked out from the DNA. The repertoire holds a few hundred thousand clones, with roughly 85% as singletons. Sequences were obtained from peripheral blood. The chain carries TRBV6-5 and TRBJ1-5; no firm D call. The clonotype originates from a woman aged 18-29 years with acute or convalescent COVID-19. The CDR3 loop is CASMIRINQPQHF. The CDR3 DNA reads TGTGCCAGCATGATCAGGATCAATCAGCCCCAGCATTTT.